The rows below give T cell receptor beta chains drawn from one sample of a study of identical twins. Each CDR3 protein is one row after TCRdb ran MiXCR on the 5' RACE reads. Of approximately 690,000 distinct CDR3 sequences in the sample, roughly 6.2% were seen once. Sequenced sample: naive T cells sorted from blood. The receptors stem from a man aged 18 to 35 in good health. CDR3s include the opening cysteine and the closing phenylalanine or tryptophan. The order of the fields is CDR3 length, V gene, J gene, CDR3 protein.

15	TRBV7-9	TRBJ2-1	CASSKADLDYNEQFF
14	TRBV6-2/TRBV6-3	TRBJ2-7	CASRTLAGLYEQYF
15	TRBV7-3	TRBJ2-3	CASSLAAGPTDTQYF
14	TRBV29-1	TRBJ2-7	CSAAGELSSYEQYF
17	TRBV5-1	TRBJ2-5	CASSPVGGRRGQETQYF
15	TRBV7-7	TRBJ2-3	CASSMGLAGTDTQNF
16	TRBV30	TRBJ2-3	CAWGPGTGGGTDTQYF
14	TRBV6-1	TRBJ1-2	CASRRDRANYGYTF
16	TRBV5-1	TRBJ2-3	CASSVEMGLPTDTQYF
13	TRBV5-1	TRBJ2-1	CASSFTEDNEQFF
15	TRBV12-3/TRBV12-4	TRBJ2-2	CASSIDSANTGELFF
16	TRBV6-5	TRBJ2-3	CASSYGGGGRSDTQYF
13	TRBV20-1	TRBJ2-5	CSAPWGTQETQYF
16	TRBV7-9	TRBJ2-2	CASRRRQGADTGELFF
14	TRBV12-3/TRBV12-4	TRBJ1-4	CASRPRALEEKLFF
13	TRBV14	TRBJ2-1	CASSSGGGTEQFF
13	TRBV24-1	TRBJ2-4	CATRRRELNIQYF
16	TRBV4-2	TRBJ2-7	CASSPIPLGTANEQYF
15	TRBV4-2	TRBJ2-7	CASSQEIGLRREQYF
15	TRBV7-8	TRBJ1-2	CASSTGFPSNYGYTF
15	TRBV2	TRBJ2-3	CASHPRRGDTDTQYF
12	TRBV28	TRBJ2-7	CASRAGDYEQYF
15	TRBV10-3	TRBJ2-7	CAIRGLAGATYEQYF
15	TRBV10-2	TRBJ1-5	CASSDLGEANQPQHF
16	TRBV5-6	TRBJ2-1	CASSLAGLAGSDEQFF
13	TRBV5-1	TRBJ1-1	CASSSTGDTEAFF
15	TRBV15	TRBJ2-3	CATSRDGLATDTQYF
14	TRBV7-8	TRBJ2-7	CASSIWDSSYEQYF
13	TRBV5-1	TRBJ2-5	CASSVAGAETQYF
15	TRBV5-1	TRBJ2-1	CASRWEGYSYNEQFF
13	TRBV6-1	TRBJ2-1	CASNGGRGGEQFF
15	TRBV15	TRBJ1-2	CATSRTEGDFYGYTF
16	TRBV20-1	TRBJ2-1	CSAGNTGGLSYNEQFF
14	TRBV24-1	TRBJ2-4	CATRTRNAKNIQYF
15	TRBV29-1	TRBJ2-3	CSVVVQGLPTDTQYF
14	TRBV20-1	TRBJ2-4	CSATLLAGVNIQYF
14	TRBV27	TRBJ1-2	CASSPRGFGYGYTF
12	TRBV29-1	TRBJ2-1	CSGTWAYNEQFF
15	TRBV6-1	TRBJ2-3	CASSPIGASTDTQYF
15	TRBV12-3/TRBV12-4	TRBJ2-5	CASSSRRGRSETQYF
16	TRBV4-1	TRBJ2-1	CASSQTIGPVDNEQFF
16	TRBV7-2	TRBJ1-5	CASSLDPFNSNQPQHF
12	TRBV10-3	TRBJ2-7	CAASGGSYEQYF